This T cell receptor (beta chain) is drawn from a study of shared clonotypes between healthy human individuals. Whole-study context: Plates per donor: three CD4 naive, three CD4 memory, two CD8 naive, one CD8 memory.

Using around 200 ng DNA, approximately 27,000 T cell genomes, the sorted-subset replicate PCRs were run. The table came from immunoSEQ multiplex PCR; TCRdb's copy has only in-frame clones and leaves some out. The table includes over 2 million clones, around 96% detected once. Comment on this clone: Its specificity is unknown. This specimen includes other DNA sequences encoding the same CDR3.

Naive CD8 cells lacked CD45RO and underwent positive selection for CCR7, leaving out terminally differentiated effector memory CD45RA+ cells. Caucasian adults residing in Nashville, Tennessee made up all the donors. Germline CDR1 is PRHDT and CDR2 is FYEKMQ (reference sequence). Trimming stripped 7 bases from V and 4 bases from J, with 10 bases between. The CDR3 contains 12 residues. Regarding the study as a whole: Genetic and exposure-history diversity was limited by the small donor number.

Specimen: naive CD8+ T cells sorted from blood. This chain joins TRBV13 and TRBJ1-1; D is possibly TRBD1 (5 bases). The TCR sequence derives from a man aged 18-30 years in good health. The CDR3 DNA reads as TGTGCCAGCACCACGGGGGGCACTGAAGCTTTCTTT. Its protein is CASTTGGTEAFF.